Below, 18 T cell receptor beta chains from the same sample are listed, as sequenced in a study of early T cells in non-severe SARS-CoV-2 infection. MiXCR, applied by TCRdb to the 5' RACE reads, yields one record per CDR3 protein. The sample shows about 100,000 distinct CDR3 sequences, approximately 14% of them seen only once. Sequenced: whole blood. These receptors were obtained from an adult who was a healthcare worker with PCR-confirmed SARS-CoV-2 infection or an uninfected control (not recorded which).

This clonotype was seen more than once but under ten times. This chain connects TRBV9 to TRBJ1-2, with 8 bases aligning to TRBD1. The CDR3 runs to 15 residues. The V gene end was trimmed by 0 bases and the J gene end by 5 bases; junction bases not matched to a gene: 6. The germline CDR1 and CDR2 sequences are SGDLS and YYNGEE. The CDR3 nucleotides are TGTGCCAGCAGCGTAGGCCAGGGGGCAAAATATGGCTACACCTTC. Amino acids: CASSVGQGAKYGYTF.

This clonotype was recorded many times. This chain links TRBV2 with TRBJ2-3; the D call may be TRBD1 or TRBD2 (5 bases each). V shed 7 bases and J shed 6 bases, with 17 bases lying between them. The CDR3 runs to 14 residues. The germline gives CDR1 SNHLY, CDR2 FYNNEI. The CDR3 is CASKERGVMDTQYF. In DNA form, the CDR3 reads TGTGCCAGCAAGGAGAGGGGAGTAATGGATACGCAGTATTTT.

This clonotype appeared a few times. J is TRBJ2-2 and V is TRBV12-3 or TRBV12-4; 8 bases fit TRBD1. Trimming cost V 3 bases and J 6 bases; bases outside gene matches: 6. The CDR3 is 15 amino acids. CDR3 nucleotide sequence: TGTGCCAGCAGTTTCCGGACAGGGCCAGCCGGGGAGCTGTTTTTT. As protein: CASSFRTGPAGELFF.

This clonotype was seen many times. The chain has TRBV13 and TRBJ2-5, with 8 positions matching TRBD2. V dropped 5 bases and J dropped 6; count of bases not matched to a gene: 14. Germline V lookup: CDR1 PRHDT, CDR2 FYEKMQ (reference sequence). The CDR3 is 16 residues long. The DNA of the CDR3 is TGTGCCAGCAGCACCGCCACCCTAGCGGGTACTAAGACCCAGTACTTC. This encodes CASSTATLAGTKTQYF.

This clonotype has a count of ten or more. V and J are TRBV20-1 and TRBJ2-2; D perhaps matches TRBD2 (5 bases). The CDR3 length is 15 residues. Germline CDR1 DFQATT, CDR2 SNEGSKA (reference sequence). Trimming removed 3 bases from V and 3 bases from J, with 14 bases in between. Written as DNA, the CDR3 is TGCAGTGCTAGGAGGCTAGCTGAGGACACCGGGGAGCTGTTTTTT. This encodes CSARRLAEDTGELFF.

This clonotype was observed at least ten times. The V gene is TRBV6-5, the J gene TRBJ2-3; TRBD1 matches at 7 bases. Germline V gene data show CDR1 as MNHEY and CDR2 as SVGAGI. This CDR3 has 14 residues. Trimming took 6 bases from V and 1 from J; bases not matched to a gene: 4. The CDR3 is CASSRTGGTDTQYF. CDR3 in DNA: TGTGCCAGCAGCCGGACAGGCGGCACAGATACGCAGTATTTT.

A few counts support this clonotype. This chain connects TRBV28 to TRBJ1-2, with D tentatively TRBD1 (6 bases). The CDR3 loop spans 13 amino acids. Germline-derived CDR1 and CDR2 are MDHEN and SYDVKM. V was pared by 6 bases and J by 12 bases, with 20 bases between. The chain's CDR3 is CASSYAHRDENTF. CDR3 nucleotide sequence: TGTGCCAGCAGCTATGCACACAGGGATGAAAACACCTTC.

This clonotype rates as medium-sized (0.01 to 0.1%). The V and J genes are TRBV6-2 or TRBV6-3 and TRBJ2-7; the match to TRBD1 covers 7 bases. Trimming at V came to 6 bases and at J to 3 bases, leaving 5 bases not matched to a gene. The CDR3 contains 13 residues. Per germline, CDR1 MNHEY and CDR2 SVGEGT. CDR3 in DNA: TGTGCCAGCAGCCGGGACAGCCTCTACGAGCAGTACTTC. It specifies CASSRDSLYEQYF.

The genes are TRBV5-8 and TRBJ1-2; the D gene is possibly TRBD1 (5 bases). CDR3 length: 13 amino acids. V gave up 3 bases and J gave up 5 bases, with 11 bases separating them. Germline loops: CDR1 SGHTS, CDR2 YDEGEE. The CDR3 here is CASSWDGPYGYTF. The CDR3 nucleotides are TGTGCCAGCAGCTGGGACGGGCCGTATGGCTACACCTTC. Full variable domain (missing parts from reference TRBV5-8 and TRBJ1-2): EAGVTQSPTHLIKTRGQQATLRCSPISGHTSVYWYQQALGLGLQFLLWYDEGEERNRGNFPPRFSGRQFPNYSSELNVNALELEDSALYLCASSWDGPYGYTFGSGTRLTVV.

This clonotype was counted at least ten times. The rearrangement uses TRBV25-1 and TRBJ1-2, with 10 positions matching TRBD1. Losses at the gene ends were 5 bases for V and 4 bases for J; bases not matched to a gene: 4. The CDR3 contains 14 residues. CDR1 and CDR2 from the germline V gene are MGHDK and SYGVNS. CDR3 region: CASSSDRGTYGYTF. Written as DNA, the CDR3 is TGTGCCAGCAGTTCGGACAGGGGGACCTATGGCTACACCTTC.

At least ten counts were recorded for this clonotype. The junction departs from germline at one end; a sequencing error may be responsible. The rearrangement uses TRBV20-1 and TRBJ2-3; a possible D gene is TRBD2 (6 bases). CDR1 and CDR2 (germline): DFQATT, SNEGSKA (reference sequence). This CDR3 comprises 12 residues. The CDR3 loop reads CSAPRRAGREEF. CDR3 sequence (DNA): TGCAGTGCCCCGAGGAGGGCGGGGCGTGAGGAGTTT.

This clonotype was detected a few times. The CDR3 is CASSIPPGQGYEQYF. The CDR3 DNA sequence: TGTGCCAGCAGCATCCCCCCCGGACAGGGCTACGAGCAGTACTTC. The V call is TRBV21-1, the J call TRBJ2-7; the table's D call of TRBD1 was not tested on the DNA. TRBV21-1 counts as a pseudogene. The CDR3 has 15 residues.

This clonotype turned up a few times. The rearrangement joins TRBV30 to TRBJ1-6; D call uncertain. The V end was cut by 7 bases, the J end by 0 bases, with 10 bases between. This CDR3 comprises 14 residues. Per the germline V gene, CDR1 is GTSNPN and CDR2 is SVGIG (reference sequence). The CDR3 DNA reads TGTGCCTCCACCGGGAGCTCCTATAATTCACCCCTCCACTTT. Translating gives CASTGSSYNSPLHF.

The chain carries TRBV11-2 and TRBJ1-4; D call uncertain. Germline loops: CDR1 SGHAT, CDR2 FQNNGV. This CDR3 has 12 amino acids. Trimming removed 0 bases at V and 8 bases at J, with 4 bases between. CDR3 DNA sequence: TGTGCCAGCAGCTTAGACTACGAAAAACTGTTTTTT. It is translated as CASSLDYEKLFF. Supplemented by reference TRBV11-2 and TRBJ1-4, the full variable domain reads EAGVAQSPRYKIIEKRQSVAFWCNPISGHATLYWYQQILGQGPKLLIQFQNNGVVDDSQLPKDRFSAERLKGVDSTLKIQPAKLEDSAVYLCASSLDYEKLFFGSGTQLSVL.

The rearrangement uses TRBV5-1 and TRBJ2-5; 8 nucleotides match TRBD2. The CDR3 totals 14 residues. The V segment lost 3 bases and the J segment 3 bases; nucleotides outside the gene matches: 4. Germline loops: CDR1 SGHRS, CDR2 YFSETQ. The CDR3 sequence: CASSYGGAEETQYF. For the CDR3, the DNA is TGCGCCAGCAGCTACGGGGGGGCGGAAGAGACCCAGTACTTC. Full variable domain (rest looked up from reference TRBV5-1 and TRBJ2-5): KAGVTQTPRYLIKTRGQQVTLSCSPISGHRSVSWYQQTPGQGLQFLFEYFSETQRNKGNFPGRFSGRQFSNSRSEMNVSTLELGDSALYLCASSYGGAEETQYFGPGTRLLVL.

The J gene is TRBJ2-1, the V gene TRBV28; 9 bases align to TRBD1. Germline V gene lookup returns CDR1 MDHEN and CDR2 SYDVKM. The CDR3 consists of 19 residues. V shed 7 bases, J shed 2 bases, and the junction held 18 bases outside the gene matches. CDR3 amino acids: CASTPPRDRELSAYNEQFF. Written as DNA, the CDR3 is TGTGCCAGCACCCCGCCGCGGGACAGGGAGCTAAGCGCCTACAATGAGCAGTTCTTC.

This clonotype was recorded many times. This chain links TRBV7-2 with TRBJ2-7; TRBD2 might be the D (6 bases). Germline CDR1 SGHTA, CDR2 FQGNSA. CDR3 size: 13 residues. Between the trimmed V and J ends, which lost 4 bases and 2 bases, there was a span of 9 bases. CDR3 DNA: TGTGCCAGCAGCTCGGGACTCACCTACGAGCAGTACTTC. Translation gives CASSSGLTYEQYF.

This chain links TRBV12-3 or TRBV12-4 with TRBJ1-6; D gene uncertain. CDR3 length equals 11 residues. V was shortened by 8 bases and J by 11 bases, with 10 bases between the two germline ends. CDR3 residues: CASSARTPLHF. As DNA, the CDR3 is TGTGCCAGCTCAGCGCGGACACCCCTCCACTTT.